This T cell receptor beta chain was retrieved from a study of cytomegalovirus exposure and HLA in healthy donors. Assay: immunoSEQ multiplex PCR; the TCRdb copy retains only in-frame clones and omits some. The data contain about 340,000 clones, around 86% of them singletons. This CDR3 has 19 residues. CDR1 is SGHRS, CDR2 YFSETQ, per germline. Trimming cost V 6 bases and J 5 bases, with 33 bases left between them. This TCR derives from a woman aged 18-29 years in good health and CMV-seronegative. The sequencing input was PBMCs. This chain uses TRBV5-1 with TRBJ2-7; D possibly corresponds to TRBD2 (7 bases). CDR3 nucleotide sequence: TGCGCCAGCACTCCGGGGGGCAGGATACTGGCCGGGAGTGTCAACGAGCAGTACTTC. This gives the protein CASTPGGRILAGSVNEQYF.